Sequencing of this T cell receptor beta chain was carried out in a study of T cell responses to AZD1222 COVID-19 vaccine. V lost 4 bases, J lost 0 bases, and 13 bases lay in between. CDR1 is SGDLS, CDR2 YYNGEE, per germline. The CDR3 sequence is 15 residues long. Study results and limitations: Mostly white British, mostly female donors; authors suggested clonal diversity may be underestimated. Vaccination with two AZD1222 doses was followed by a rise in Spike-specific TCR breadth and depth. Only six or seven AZD1222 recipients tested seropositive at baseline.

As regards this clone: Its antigen is as yet unknown.

Here immunoSEQ multiplex PCR was the method, and the copy in TCRdb shows in-frame clones only, minus some. The data show under 200,000 clones, with more than 70% seen just once and roughly 27% held by the top ten. The receptor's source is an adult who received the AZD1222 COVID-19 vaccine. The chain joins TRBV9 to TRBJ1-1; no clear D. The specimen comprised peripheral blood, sampled 28 days after the second AZD1222 dose. The CDR3 DNA is TGTGCCAGCAGCCCTCACCGGATATTGAACACTGAAGCTTTCTTT. Its translation is CASSPHRILNTEAFF.